This is a list of T cell receptor beta chains from one sample in a study of early T cells in non-severe SARS-CoV-2 infection. TCRdb used MiXCR to reprocess the 5' RACE reads, holding one entry per CDR3 protein. There are about 70,000 distinct CDR3 sequences in the sample; 9% to 10% occur only once, and roughly 15% lies in the top ten. The material was whole blood, obtained at baseline. These receptors were obtained from an adult who was a healthcare worker with PCR-confirmed SARS-CoV-2 infection or an uninfected control (not recorded which). CDR3s include the opening cysteine and the closing phenylalanine or tryptophan. Fields, in order: D gene, J gene, V gene, clone size, CDR3 DNA, CDR3 protein. The D gene is left open where the match is weak. Rows give clone size only sometimes, using once, few, many, or a class for an expanded clone.

TRBD2 | TRBJ2-1 | TRBV5-1 | few | TGCGCCAGCAGCTTGGTAGCGGGGGTATACAATGAGCAGTTCTTC | CASSLVAGVYNEQFF
- | TRBJ2-7 | TRBV4-2 | medium-sized | TGTGCCAGCAGCCAAGTGGAGTCGGGGAACCCCTACGAGCAGTACTTC | CASSQVESGNPYEQYF
- | TRBJ1-4 | TRBV28 | - | TGTGCCAGCAGTTTTCTAGGATGGGGGGCCAGAAATGAAAAACTGTTTTTT | CASSFLGWGARNEKLFF
TRBD2 | TRBJ2-1 | TRBV7-8 | few | TGTGCCAGCAGCCCCCGGGACTACCGAGGAGGGCAGTTCTTC | CASSPRDYRGGQFF
- | TRBJ2-5 | TRBV7-2 | - | TGTGCCAGCAGCTTAGCGGGACTCGGGCAGGGGCCAGAGACCCAGTACTTC | CASSLAGLGQGPETQYF
TRBD1 | TRBJ2-3 | TRBV7-9 | - | TGTGCCAGCAGCTTACGGCCGGGACAGGGCCACTTCGCAAATACGCAGTATTTT | CASSLRPGQGHFANTQYF
- | TRBJ2-3 | TRBV7-2 | few | TGTGCCACATCCGGGACCCCAGGGAAAGATACGCAGTATTTT | CATSGTPGKDTQYF
- | TRBJ2-3 | TRBV11-1 | many | TGTGCCAGCAGCTTAAATCCGGGAAAGGCCGTCACAGATACGCAGTATTTT | CASSLNPGKAVTDTQYF
TRBD2 | TRBJ2-2 | TRBV29-1 | - | TGCAGCGGGGCTAGCGGGAGGGCCGGGGAGCTGTTTTTT | CSGASGRAGELFF
- | TRBJ1-2 | TRBV6-5 | few | TGTGCCAGCAGCCACCCGACTCCTCCCTATGGCTACACCTTC | CASSHPTPPYGYTF
- | TRBJ1-1 | TRBV7-2 | - | TGTGCCAGCAGCTTAGCGAGGGGGGCTGAAGCTTTCTTT | CASSLARGAEAFF
- | TRBJ2-7 | TRBV6-1 | few | TGTGCCAGCAGTGAAGAGGGCAAGCAGTACTTC | CASSEEGKQYF
TRBD2 | TRBJ2-5 | TRBV11-2 | - | TGTGCCAGCAGCTTAGGACTAGCTGGTGAGACCCAGTACTTC | CASSLGLAGETQYF
- | TRBJ2-7 | TRBV4-2 | many | TGTGCCAGCAGCCAATCCATGGAGTCCACCTACGAGCAGTACTTC | CASSQSMESTYEQYF
- | TRBJ2-3 | TRBV29-1 | - | TGCAGCGTTGCCGCCCCAGATACGCAGTATTTT | CSVAAPDTQYF
TRBD1 | TRBJ2-3 | TRBV7-9 | many | TGTGCCAGCAGCTTAGGAATCCGGGGGACAGGATCCTCCCCCAGCACAGATACGCAGTATTTT | CASSLGIRGTGSSPSTDTQYF
- | TRBJ1-3 | TRBV9 | few | TGTGCCAGCAGCGCCTACTCTGGAAACACCATATATTTT | CASSAYSGNTIYF
- | TRBJ2-3 | TRBV10-3 | - | TGTGCCATCAGGGACGCTCAGGGGCTCGCAGATACGCAGTATTTT | CAIRDAQGLADTQYF
- | TRBJ2-5 | TRBV28 | - | TGTGCCAGCACCACTGTGATCCAGGTATTCGTTCCCGAAGAGACCCAGTACTTC | CASTTVIQVFVPEETQYF
TRBD2 | TRBJ2-1 | TRBV28 | - | TGTGCCAGCAGTTGGCCACTAGCGGGAGCCAGTGATGAGCAGTTCTTC | CASSWPLAGASDEQFF
TRBD2 | TRBJ2-7 | TRBV2 | few | TGTGCCAGCAGGCGGGGACTAGCGTCAAGCTACGAGCAGTACTTC | CASRRGLASSYEQYF
- | TRBJ2-3 | TRBV12-5 | many | TGTGCTAGTGCCCTCAGGTCAGATACGCAGTATTTT | CASALRSDTQYF
- | TRBJ2-7 | TRBV12-3/TRBV12-4 | - | TGTGCCAGCAGCTCCCAATGGACAGTGCCTAACAGCTCCTACGAGCAGTACTTC | CASSSQWTVPNSSYEQYF
- | TRBJ2-6 | TRBV20-1 | many | TGCAGTGCCCGGGAAGCCTCAGGGGCCAACGTCCTGACTTTC | CSAREASGANVLTF
- | TRBJ1-6 | TRBV28 | many | TGTGCCAGCAGTTCACCACAGGGCAGCTCCTATAATTCACCCCTCCACTTT | CASSSPQGSSYNSPLHF
TRBD1 | TRBJ2-7 | TRBV7-2 | few | TGTGCCAGCAGCTTAAGTTCCGGGACAGGGAACTACGAGCAGTACTTC | CASSLSSGTGNYEQYF
TRBD1 | TRBJ1-1 | TRBV7-6 | - | TGTGCCAGCAGCCGAAGGGGGCCCGGACAGGGGATCACTGAAGCTTTCTTT | CASSRRGPGQGITEAFF
TRBD2 | TRBJ2-1 | TRBV7-6 | few | TGTGCCAGCAGCTTAGAGGGACTAGCGAATCCTAGCTCCTACAATGAGCAGTTCTTC | CASSLEGLANPSSYNEQFF
TRBD1 | TRBJ1-5 | TRBV19 | many | TGTGCCAGTAGTATAGGGGACAGTCAGCCCCAGCATTTT | CASSIGDSQPQHF
TRBD2 | TRBJ2-2 | TRBV20-1 | - | TGCAGTGCTAGACGGGGAGGGTATACCGGGGAGCTGTTTTTT | CSARRGGYTGELFF
TRBD2 | TRBJ2-7 | TRBV7-8 | few | TGTGCCAGCAGCCTTGGACTAGCTCTGAGCTACGAGCAGTACTTC | CASSLGLALSYEQYF
- | TRBJ2-3 | TRBV4-2 | few | TGTGCCAGCAGCCTCCTCGGGACGGCGGGCACAGATACGCAGTATTTT | CASSLLGTAGTDTQYF
- | TRBJ2-7 | TRBV10-3 | - | TGTGCCATCAGCTTCACAGGGAAAAGCTCCTACGAGCAGTACTTC | CAISFTGKSSYEQYF
TRBD2 | TRBJ2-3 | TRBV10-3 | few | TGTGCCATCAGTGAGTCCGGAGCGGGAGGCAGCACAGATACGCAGTATTTT | CAISESGAGGSTDTQYF
TRBD1 | TRBJ1-1 | TRBV6-2/TRBV6-3 | many | TGTGCCAGCACCCGCACGACAGGGTTTTACACTGAAGCTTTCTTT | CASTRTTGFYTEAFF
- | TRBJ1-1 | TRBV6-6 | medium-sized | TGTGCCAGCAGTTACGTGACAGATGAAGCTTTCTTT | CASSYVTDEAFF
- | TRBJ1-5 | TRBV7-9 | few | TGTGCCAGCAGCTTACAGGAGTATCAGCCCCAGCATTTT | CASSLQEYQPQHF
TRBD1 | TRBJ2-7 | TRBV6-5 | few | TGTGCCAGCAGTTACTCGACAGGGACCTACGAGCAGTACTTC | CASSYSTGTYEQYF
TRBD2 | TRBJ2-3 | TRBV5-1 | - | TGCGCCAGCAGCGCCGGACTAGCGGGAGGTAGGGATACGCAGTATTTT | CASSAGLAGGRDTQYF
TRBD2 | TRBJ2-3 | TRBV12-3/TRBV12-4 | - | TGTGCCAGCAGTTCTAGCGGGAGGAGAGCCCCAGATACGCAGTATTTT | CASSSSGRRAPDTQYF
TRBD2 | TRBJ2-1 | TRBV28 | many | TGTGCCAGCACTCCCGGGGAGGGGAACTACAATGAGCAGTTCTTC | CASTPGEGNYNEQFF
- | TRBJ1-4 | TRBV28 | few | TGTGCCAGCAGTCCCTCCTGGGGGGCAGCTAATGAAAAACTGTTTTTT | CASSPSWGAANEKLFF
TRBD1 | TRBJ2-1 | TRBV28 | - | TGTGCCAGCACCTCGCATCCCGGGACAGGGAATGAGCAGTTCTTC | CASTSHPGTGNEQFF
TRBD2 | TRBJ2-3 | TRBV3-1 | few | TGTGCCAGCAGCCAAGATGGGGGACTAGCGGGATCTAGCACAGATACGCAGTATTTT | CASSQDGGLAGSSTDTQYF
- | TRBJ1-1 | TRBV28 | many | TGTGCCAGTACAGAGAACACTGAAGCTTTCTTT | CASTENTEAFF
- | TRBJ1-2 | TRBV20-1 | many | TGCAGTGCTTACGCCTATGGCTACACCTTC | CSAYAYGYTF